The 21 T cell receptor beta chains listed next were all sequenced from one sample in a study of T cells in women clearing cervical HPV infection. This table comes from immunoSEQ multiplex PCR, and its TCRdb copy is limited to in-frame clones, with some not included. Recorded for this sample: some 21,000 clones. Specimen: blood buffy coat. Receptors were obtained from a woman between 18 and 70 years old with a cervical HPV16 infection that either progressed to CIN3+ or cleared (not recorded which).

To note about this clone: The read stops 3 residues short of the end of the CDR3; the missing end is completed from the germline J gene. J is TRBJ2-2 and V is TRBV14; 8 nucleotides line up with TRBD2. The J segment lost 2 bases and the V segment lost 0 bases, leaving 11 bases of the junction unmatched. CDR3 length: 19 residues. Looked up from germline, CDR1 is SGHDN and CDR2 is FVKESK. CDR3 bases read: TGTGCCAGCAGCCAAGATCGTCGCTTCCTAGCGGGTAACACCGGGGAG. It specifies CASSQDRRFLAGNTGE. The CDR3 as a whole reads CASSQDRRFLAGNTGELFF.

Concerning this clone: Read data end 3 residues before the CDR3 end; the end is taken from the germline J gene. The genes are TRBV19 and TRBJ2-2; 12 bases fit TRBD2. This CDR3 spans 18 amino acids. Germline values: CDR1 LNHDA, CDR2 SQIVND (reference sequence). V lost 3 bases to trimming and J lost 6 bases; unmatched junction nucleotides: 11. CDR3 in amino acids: CASSIRLAGEVRAGELFF. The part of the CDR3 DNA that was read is TGTGCCAGTAGTATTAGACTAGCGGGAGAAGTAAGGGCCGGGGAG.

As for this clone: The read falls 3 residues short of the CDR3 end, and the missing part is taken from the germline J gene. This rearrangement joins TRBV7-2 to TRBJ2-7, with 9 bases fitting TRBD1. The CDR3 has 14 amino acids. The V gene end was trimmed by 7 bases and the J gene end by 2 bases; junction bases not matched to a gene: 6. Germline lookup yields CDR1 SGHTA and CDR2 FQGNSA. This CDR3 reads CASTSGTGPYEQYF. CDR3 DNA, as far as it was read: TGTGCCAGCACCTCCGGGACAGGGCCCTACGAG.

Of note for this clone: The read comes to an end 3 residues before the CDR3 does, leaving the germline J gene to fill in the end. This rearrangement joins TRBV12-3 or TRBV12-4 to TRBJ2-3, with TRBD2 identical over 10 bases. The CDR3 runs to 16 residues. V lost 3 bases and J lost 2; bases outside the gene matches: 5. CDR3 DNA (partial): TGTGCCAGCAGTTTTGACGGACTAGCGGTCACAGATACG. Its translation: CASSFDGLAVTDT. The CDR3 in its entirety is CASSFDGLAVTDTQYF.

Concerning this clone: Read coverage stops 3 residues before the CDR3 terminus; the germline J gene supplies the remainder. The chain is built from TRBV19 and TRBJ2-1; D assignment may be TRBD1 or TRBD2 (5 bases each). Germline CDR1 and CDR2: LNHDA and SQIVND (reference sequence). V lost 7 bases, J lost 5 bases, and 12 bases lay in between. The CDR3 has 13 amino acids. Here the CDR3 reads CASKKGRDNEQFF. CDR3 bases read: TGTGCCAGTAAGAAGGGGAGAGACAATGAG.

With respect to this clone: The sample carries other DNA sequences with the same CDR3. The sequenced part of the CDR3 DNA is TGTGCCAGCAGTGGGACAGGACCTGGAAACACC. As protein: CASSGTGPGNT. In full, the CDR3 is CASSGTGPGNTIYF. The chain joins TRBV6-1 to TRBJ1-3; 7 bases are a match to TRBD1. The read falls 3 residues short of the CDR3 end, and the missing part is taken from the germline J gene. Germline V gene lookup returns CDR1 MNHNS and CDR2 SASEGT. V was pared by 4 bases and J by 2 bases, with 2 bases of the junction left unmatched. The CDR3 is made up of 14 amino acids.

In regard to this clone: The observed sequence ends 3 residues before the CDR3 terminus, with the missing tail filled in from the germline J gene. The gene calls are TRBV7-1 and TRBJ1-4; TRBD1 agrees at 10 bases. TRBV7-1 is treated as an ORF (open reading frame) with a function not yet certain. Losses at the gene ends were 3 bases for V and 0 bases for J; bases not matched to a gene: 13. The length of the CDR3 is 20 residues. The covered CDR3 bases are TGTGCCAGCAGCTCTTGGGAGACAGGGGGCTTTTTCGCAACTAATGAAAAA. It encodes CASSSWETGGFFATNEK. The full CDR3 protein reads CASSSWETGGFFATNEKLFF.

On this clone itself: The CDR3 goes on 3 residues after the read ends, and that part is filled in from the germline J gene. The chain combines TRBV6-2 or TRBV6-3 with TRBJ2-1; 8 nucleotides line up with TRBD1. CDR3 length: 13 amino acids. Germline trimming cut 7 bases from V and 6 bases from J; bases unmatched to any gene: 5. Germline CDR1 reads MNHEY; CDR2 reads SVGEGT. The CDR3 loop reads CASTRTGINEQFF. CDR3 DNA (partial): TGTGCCAGCACCAGGACAGGGATCAATGAG.

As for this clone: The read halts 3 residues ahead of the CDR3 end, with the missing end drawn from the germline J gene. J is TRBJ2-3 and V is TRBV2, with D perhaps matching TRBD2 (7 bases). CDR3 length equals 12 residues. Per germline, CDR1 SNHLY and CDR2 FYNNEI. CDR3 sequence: CASTRGQETQYF. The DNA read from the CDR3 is TGTGCCAGCACGCGGGGGCAAGAGACG.

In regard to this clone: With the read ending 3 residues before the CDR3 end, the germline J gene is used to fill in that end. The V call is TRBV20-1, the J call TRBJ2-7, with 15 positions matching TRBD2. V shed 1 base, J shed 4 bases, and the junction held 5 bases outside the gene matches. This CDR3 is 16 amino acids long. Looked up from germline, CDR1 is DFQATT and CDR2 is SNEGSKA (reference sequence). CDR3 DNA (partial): TGCAGTGCTAGAGGGGGGACTAGCGGGAGGAGGTACGAG. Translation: CSARGGTSGRRYE. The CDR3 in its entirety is CSARGGTSGRRYEQYF.

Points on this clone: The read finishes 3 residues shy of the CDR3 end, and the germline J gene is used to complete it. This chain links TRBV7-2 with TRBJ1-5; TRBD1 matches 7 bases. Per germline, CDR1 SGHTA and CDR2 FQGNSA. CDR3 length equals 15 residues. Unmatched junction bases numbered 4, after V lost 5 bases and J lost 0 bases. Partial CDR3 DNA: TGTGCCAGCAGCCCCCAGGGGGGTAGCAATCAGCCC. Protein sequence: CASSPQGGSNQP. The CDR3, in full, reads CASSPQGGSNQPQHF.

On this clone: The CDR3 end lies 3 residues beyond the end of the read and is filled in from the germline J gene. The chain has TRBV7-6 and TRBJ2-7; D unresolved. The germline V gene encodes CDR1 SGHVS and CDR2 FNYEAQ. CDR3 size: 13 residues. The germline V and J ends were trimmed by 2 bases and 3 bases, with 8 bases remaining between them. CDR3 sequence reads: CASSLSSSYEQYF. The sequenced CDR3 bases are TGTGCCAGCAGCTTAAGTAGTAGCTACGAG.

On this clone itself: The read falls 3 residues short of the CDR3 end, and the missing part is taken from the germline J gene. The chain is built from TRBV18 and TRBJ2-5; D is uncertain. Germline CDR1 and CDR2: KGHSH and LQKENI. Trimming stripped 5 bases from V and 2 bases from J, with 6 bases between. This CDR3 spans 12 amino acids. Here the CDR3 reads CASSFSQETQYF. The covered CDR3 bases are TGTGCCAGCTCATTTTCTCAAGAGACC.

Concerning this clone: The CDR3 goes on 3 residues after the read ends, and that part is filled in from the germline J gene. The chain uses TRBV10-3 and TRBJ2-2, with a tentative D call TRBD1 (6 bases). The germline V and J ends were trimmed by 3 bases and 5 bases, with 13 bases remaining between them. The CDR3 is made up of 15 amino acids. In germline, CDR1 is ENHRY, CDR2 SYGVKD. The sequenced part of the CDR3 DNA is TGTGCCATCAGTGATGGGACACCCCAAACCGGGGAG. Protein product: CAISDGTPQTGE. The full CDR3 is CAISDGTPQTGELFF.

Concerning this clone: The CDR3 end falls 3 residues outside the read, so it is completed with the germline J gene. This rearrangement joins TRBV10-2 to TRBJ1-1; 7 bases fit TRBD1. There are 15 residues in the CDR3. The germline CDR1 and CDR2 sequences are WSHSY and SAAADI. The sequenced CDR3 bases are TGCGCCAGCAGTGAGGGACTGACAGGGAAGGGACGA. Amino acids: CASSEGLTGKGR. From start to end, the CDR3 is CASSEGLTGKGRAFF.

CDR3: CASSSQGGNQPQHF. The sequenced part of the CDR3 DNA is TGTGCCAGCAGTAGTCAGGGAGGGAATCAGCCC. The chain is built from TRBV6-4 and TRBJ1-5; TRBD1 is a possible D gene (5 bases). The read ends 3 residues before the CDR3 terminus; that terminus is restored from the germline J gene. CDR3 length: 14 residues. The germline V and J ends were trimmed by 5 bases and 4 bases, with 12 bases remaining between them. Germline-derived CDR1 and CDR2 are MRHNA and SNTAGT.

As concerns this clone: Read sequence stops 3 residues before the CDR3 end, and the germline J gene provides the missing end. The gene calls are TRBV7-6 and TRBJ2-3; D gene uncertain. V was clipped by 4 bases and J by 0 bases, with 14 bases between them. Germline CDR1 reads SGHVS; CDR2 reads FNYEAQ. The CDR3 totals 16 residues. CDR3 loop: CASSSSYRTSTDTQYF. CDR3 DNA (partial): TGTGCCAGCAGCTCCTCATACAGAACTAGCACAGATACG. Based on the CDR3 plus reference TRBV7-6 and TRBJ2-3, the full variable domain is GAGVSQSPRYKVTKRGQDVALRCDPISGHVSLYWYRQALGQGPEFLTYFNYEAQQDKSGLPNDRFSAERPEGSISTLTIQRTEQRDSAMYRCASSSSYRTSTDTQYFGPGTRLTVL.

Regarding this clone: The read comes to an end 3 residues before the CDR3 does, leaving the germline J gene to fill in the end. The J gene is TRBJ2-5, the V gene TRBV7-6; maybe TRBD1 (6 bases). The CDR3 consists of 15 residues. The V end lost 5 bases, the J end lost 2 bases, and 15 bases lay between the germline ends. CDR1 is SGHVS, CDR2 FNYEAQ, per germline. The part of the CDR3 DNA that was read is TGTGCCAGCAGCCTACTGGGACATGGACAAGAGACC. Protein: CASSLLGHGQET. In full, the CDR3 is CASSLLGHGQETQYF.

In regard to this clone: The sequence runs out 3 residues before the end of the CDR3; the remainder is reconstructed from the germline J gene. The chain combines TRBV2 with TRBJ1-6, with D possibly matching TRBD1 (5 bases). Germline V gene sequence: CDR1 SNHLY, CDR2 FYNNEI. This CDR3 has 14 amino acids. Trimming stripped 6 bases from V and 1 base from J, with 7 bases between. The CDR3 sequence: CASSSGSYNSPLHF. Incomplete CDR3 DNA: TGTGCCAGCAGCTCAGGGTCCTATAATTCACCC. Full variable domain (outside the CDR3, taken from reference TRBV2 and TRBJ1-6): EPEVTQTPSHQVTQMGQEVILRCVPISNHLYFYWYRQILGQKVEFLVSFYNNEISEKSEIFDDQFSVERPDGSNFTLKIRSTKLEDSAMYFCASSSGSYNSPLHFGNGTRLTVT.

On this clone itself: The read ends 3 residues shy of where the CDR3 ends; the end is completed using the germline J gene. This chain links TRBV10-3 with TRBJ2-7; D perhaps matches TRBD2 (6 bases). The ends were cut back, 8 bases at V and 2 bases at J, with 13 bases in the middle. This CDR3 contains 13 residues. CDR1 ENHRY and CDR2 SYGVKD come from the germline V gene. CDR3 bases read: TGTGCCATCTCCCACGGAGGGGCCTACGAG. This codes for CAISHGGAYE. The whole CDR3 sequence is CAISHGGAYEQYF.

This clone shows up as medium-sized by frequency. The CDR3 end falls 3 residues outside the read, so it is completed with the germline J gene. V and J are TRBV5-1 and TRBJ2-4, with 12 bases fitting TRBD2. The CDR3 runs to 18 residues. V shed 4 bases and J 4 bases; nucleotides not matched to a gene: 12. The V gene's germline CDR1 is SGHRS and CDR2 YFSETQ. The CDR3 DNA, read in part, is TGCGCCAGCAGCCCGGGACTAGCGGGCCCTGGGGGTAAAAACATT. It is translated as CASSPGLAGPGGKNI. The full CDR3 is CASSPGLAGPGGKNIQYF. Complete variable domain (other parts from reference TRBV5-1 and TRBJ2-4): KAGVTQTPRYLIKTRGQQVTLSCSPISGHRSVSWYQQTPGQGLQFLFEYFSETQRNKGNFPGRFSGRQFSNSRSEMNVSTLELGDSALYLCASSPGLAGPGGKNIQYFGAGTRLSVL.